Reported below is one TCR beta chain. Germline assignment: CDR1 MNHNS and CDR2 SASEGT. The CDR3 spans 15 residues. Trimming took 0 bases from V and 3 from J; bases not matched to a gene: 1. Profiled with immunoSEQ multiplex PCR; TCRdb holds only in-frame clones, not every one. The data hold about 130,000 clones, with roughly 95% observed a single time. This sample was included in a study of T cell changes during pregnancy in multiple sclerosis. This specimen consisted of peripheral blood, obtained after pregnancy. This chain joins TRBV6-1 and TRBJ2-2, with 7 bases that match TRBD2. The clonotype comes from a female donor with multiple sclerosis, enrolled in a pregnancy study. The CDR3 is CASSEAGGDTGELFF. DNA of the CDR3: TGTGCCAGCAGTGAAGCGGGGGGGGACACCGGGGAGCTGTTTTTT.